This T cell receptor (beta chain) was profiled in a study of cytomegalovirus exposure and HLA in healthy donors. PCR amplification relied on 60 Vbeta primers (plus 13 Jbeta primers). TCRdb keeps only in-frame clones here, not all; method: immunoSEQ multiplex PCR. The sample contains around 150,000 clones, approximately 80% of which appear only once. Regarding this clone: Its antigen is not known.

Study-wide results and caveats: What was likely a sequencing artifact was a cluster of highly shared sequence variants. Most subjects' HLA-A and HLA-B alleles were reportedly predicted from TCR beta sequences. It was assumed in the presence/absence analyses that sequencing depth was roughly uniform across donors.

This CDR3 comprises 16 residues. Trimming at V came to 5 bases and at J to 7 bases, leaving 15 bases not matched to a gene. The germline gives CDR1 MNHNY, CDR2 SVGAGI (reference sequence). These donors, healthy bone marrow donors, were studied. The specimen was PBMCs. This sequence was found in a male donor in good health and CMV-seropositive. This chain links TRBV6-6 with TRBJ2-5, with 8 bases fitting TRBD1. Here the CDR3 DNA reads TGTGCCAGCAGTGCTTGGGACAGGAGGGGGTCAGTGACCCAGTACTTC. Its translation is CASSAWDRRGSVTQYF.